These 10 T cell receptor beta chains were all obtained from the same sample, sequenced in a study of T cell responses to AZD1222 COVID-19 vaccine. Clones were read by immunoSEQ multiplex PCR, and TCRdb kept only the in-frame ones, dropping some. This sample has roughly 150,000 clones; 80% to 95% occur once, and the top ten carry 1.2% to 1.5%. This material consisted of peripheral blood, taken on day 0 of AZD1222 vaccination. These receptors all come from an adult in good health.

V gene TRBV7-6 combines with J gene TRBJ2-2; D not resolved. V was pared by 5 bases and J by 4 bases, with 11 bases between. CDR1 SGHVS and CDR2 FNYEAQ come from the germline V gene. The CDR3 has 14 amino acids. As DNA, the CDR3 is TGTGCCAGCAGCCCCTCTGGCAGCACCGGGGAGCTGTTTTTT. Translating gives CASSPSGSTGELFF.

The chain links TRBV5-6 to TRBJ2-1; 9 positions agree with TRBD2. The germline V gene encodes CDR1 SGHDT and CDR2 YYEEEE. This CDR3 has 16 residues. The V gene end was trimmed by 0 bases and the J gene end by 9 bases; junction bases not matched to a gene: 10. The CDR3 loop is CASSLAGSGGSSEQFF. The CDR3 DNA follows: TGTGCCAGCAGCTTGGCCGGGAGCGGGGGGTCGAGTGAGCAGTTCTTC.

This chain connects TRBV7-2 to TRBJ1-1; D call uncertain. The CDR3 has 14 residues. Trimming stripped 4 bases from V and 1 base from J, with 10 bases between. Germline V gene lookup returns CDR1 SGHTA and CDR2 FQGNSA. CDR3 nucleotides: TGTGCCAGCAGCTCGATACAGAGGAACACTGAAGCTTTCTTT. Protein product: CASSSIQRNTEAFF.

The V gene is TRBV7-2, the J gene TRBJ2-2; D remains unclear. Trimming pared 4 bases from V and 6 bases from J, leaving 12 bases between. CDR1 is SGHTA and CDR2 is FQGNSA in the germline V gene. The CDR3 is made up of 14 amino acids. CDR3 nucleotide sequence: TGTGCCAGCAGCTCGCCCCGCCGGGCCGGGGAGCTGTTTTTT. Protein product: CASSSPRRAGELFF.

The chain carries TRBV19 and TRBJ1-3; 9 nucleotides line up with TRBD1. Germline V gene sequence: CDR1 LNHDA, CDR2 SQIVND (reference sequence). After removal of 5 bases from V and 2 bases from J, the junction contained 4 bases not matched to a gene. The length of the CDR3 is 15 residues. Here the CDR3 DNA reads TGTGCCAGTAGTCCTCGGACAGGGGCTGGAAACACCATATATTTT. Protein: CASSPRTGAGNTIYF.

This chain connects TRBV6-5 to TRBJ1-4; 7 bases line up with TRBD1. The CDR3 consists of 13 residues. The J segment lost 8 bases and the V segment lost 8 bases, leaving 8 bases of the junction unmatched. Germline lookup yields CDR1 MNHEY and CDR2 SVGAGI. CDR3 bases: TGTGCCAGCGGAGACAGGGTGGGCGAAAAACTGTTTTTT. It codes for CASGDRVGEKLFF.

The chain recombines TRBV7-9 with TRBJ2-7, with TRBD1 identical over 7 bases. The germline V gene has CDR1 SEHNR and CDR2 FQNEAQ (reference sequence). Trimming removed 4 bases from V and 2 bases from J; junction bases left unmatched: 2. The CDR3 length is 13 residues. The CDR3 reads CASSSTGTYEQYF. The CDR3 DNA reads as TGTGCCAGCAGCTCGACAGGGACCTACGAGCAGTACTTC.

The chain couples TRBV7-9 to TRBJ2-1, with 12 bases fitting TRBD2. The CDR3 runs 16 residues. From germline, CDR1 is SEHNR and CDR2 FQNEAQ (reference sequence). The V and J ends lost 1 base and 4 bases, in that order; junction bases with no gene match: 2. For the CDR3, the DNA is TGTGCCAGCAGCTTAGGCGGGACTAGCGGGTACAATGAGCAGTTCTTC. This sequence encodes CASSLGGTSGYNEQFF.

The chain couples TRBV24-1 to TRBJ2-3; tentatively, D is TRBD1 or TRBD2 (5 bases each). V was pared by 4 bases and J by 3 bases, with 13 bases between. Germline lookup yields CDR1 KGHDR and CDR2 SFDVKD. The CDR3 runs to 15 residues. The DNA for the CDR3 is TGTGCCACCAGTGACCACGAGGGGCGGACAGATACGCAGTATTTT. This translates into CATSDHEGRTDTQYF.

This clone occurred once. The chain carries TRBV5-1 and TRBJ2-5; 7 bases fit TRBD2. The J segment lost 2 bases and the V segment lost 4 bases, leaving 5 bases of the junction unmatched. Looked up from germline, CDR1 is SGHRS and CDR2 is YFSETQ. CDR3 length: 14 residues. CDR3 in DNA: TGCGCCAGCAGCCCCAATAGCGGGCAAGAGACCCAGTACTTC. Its translation is CASSPNSGQETQYF.